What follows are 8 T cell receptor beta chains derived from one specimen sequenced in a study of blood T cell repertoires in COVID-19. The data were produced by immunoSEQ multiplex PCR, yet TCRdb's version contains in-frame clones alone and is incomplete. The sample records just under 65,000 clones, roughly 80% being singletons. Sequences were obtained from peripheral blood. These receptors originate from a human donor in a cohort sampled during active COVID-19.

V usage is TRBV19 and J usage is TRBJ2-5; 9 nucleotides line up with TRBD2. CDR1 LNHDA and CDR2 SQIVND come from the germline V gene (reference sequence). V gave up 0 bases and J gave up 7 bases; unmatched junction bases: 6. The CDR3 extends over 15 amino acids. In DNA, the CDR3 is TGTGCCAGTAGTATAGAGGGCGGGGGGGTTTCGACCCAGTACTTC. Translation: CASSIEGGGVSTQYF. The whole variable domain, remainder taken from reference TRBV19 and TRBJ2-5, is DGGITQSPKYLFRKEGQNVTLSCEQNLNHDAMYWYRQDPGQGLRLIYYSQIVNDFQKGDIAEGYSVSREKKESFPLTVTSAQKNPTAFYLCASSIEGGGVSTQYFGPGTRLLVL.

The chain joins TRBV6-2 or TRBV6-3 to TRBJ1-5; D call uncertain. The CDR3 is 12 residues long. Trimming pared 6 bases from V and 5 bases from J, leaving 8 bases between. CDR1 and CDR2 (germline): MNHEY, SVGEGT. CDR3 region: CASSGQHQPQHF. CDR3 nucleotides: TGTGCCAGCAGCGGGCAGCATCAGCCCCAGCATTTT.

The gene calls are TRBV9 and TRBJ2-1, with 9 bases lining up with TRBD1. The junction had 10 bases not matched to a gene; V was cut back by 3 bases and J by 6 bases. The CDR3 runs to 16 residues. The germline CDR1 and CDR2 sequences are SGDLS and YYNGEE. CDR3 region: CASSGGQGGVGNEQFF. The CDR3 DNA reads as TGTGCCAGCAGCGGGGGACAGGGAGGAGTCGGCAATGAGCAGTTCTTC.

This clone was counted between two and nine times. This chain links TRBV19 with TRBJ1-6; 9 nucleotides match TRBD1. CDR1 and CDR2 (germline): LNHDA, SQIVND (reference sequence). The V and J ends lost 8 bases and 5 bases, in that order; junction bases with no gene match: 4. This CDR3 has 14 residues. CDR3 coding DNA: TGTGCCAGTGGACAGGGGCGGGATAATTCACCCCTCCACTTT. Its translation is CASGQGRDNSPLHF. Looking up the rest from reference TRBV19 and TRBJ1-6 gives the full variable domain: DGGITQSPKYLFRKEGQNVTLSCEQNLNHDAMYWYRQDPGQGLRLIYYSQIVNDFQKGDIAEGYSVSREKKESFPLTVTSAQKNPTAFYLCASGQGRDNSPLHFGNGTRLTVT.

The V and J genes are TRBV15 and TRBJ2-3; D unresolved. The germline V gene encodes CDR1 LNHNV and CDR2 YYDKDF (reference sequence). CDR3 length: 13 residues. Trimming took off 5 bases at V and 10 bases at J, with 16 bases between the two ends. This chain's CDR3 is CATSLTLLLAQYF. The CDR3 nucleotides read TGTGCCACCAGCCTGACATTGCTCCTGGCGCAGTATTTT. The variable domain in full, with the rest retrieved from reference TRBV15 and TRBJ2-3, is DAMVIQNPRYQVTQFGKPVTLSCSQTLNHNVMYWYQQKSSQAPKLLFHYYDKDFNNEADTPDNFQSRRPNTSFCFLDIRSPGLGDTAMYLCATSLTLLLAQYFGPGTRLTVL.

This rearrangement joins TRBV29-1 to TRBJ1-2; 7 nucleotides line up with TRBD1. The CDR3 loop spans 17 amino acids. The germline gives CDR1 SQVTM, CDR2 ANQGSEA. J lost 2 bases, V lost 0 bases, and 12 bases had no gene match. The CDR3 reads CSVEEGTGQLVNYGYTF. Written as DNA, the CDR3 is TGCAGCGTTGAAGAGGGGACGGGACAGCTAGTAAACTATGGCTACACCTTC.

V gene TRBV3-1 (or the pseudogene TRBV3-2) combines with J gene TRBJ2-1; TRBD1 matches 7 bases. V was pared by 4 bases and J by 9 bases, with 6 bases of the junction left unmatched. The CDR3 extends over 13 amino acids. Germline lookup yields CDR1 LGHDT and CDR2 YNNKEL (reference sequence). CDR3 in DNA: TGTGCCAGCAGCCTGGGACAGAGGCTTGAGCAGTTCTTC. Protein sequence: CASSLGQRLEQFF.

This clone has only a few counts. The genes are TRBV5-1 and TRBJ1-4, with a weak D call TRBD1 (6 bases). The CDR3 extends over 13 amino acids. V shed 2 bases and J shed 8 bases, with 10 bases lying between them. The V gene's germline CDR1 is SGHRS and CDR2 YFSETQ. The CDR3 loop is CASSLKRGEKLFF. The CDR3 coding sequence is TGCGCCAGCAGCTTAAAGAGGGGGGAAAAACTGTTTTTT.